This T cell receptor (beta chain) was sequenced for a study of Graves' ophthalmopathy and Graves' hyperthyroidism. CDR3 length: 13 amino acids. V shed 6 bases and J shed 4 bases, with 10 bases lying between them. Amplification of TCR beta CDR3 regions used RNA transcripts. HTBI-primed RT-PCR formed the first round, and a multiplex PCR formed the second. MiXCR, applied by TCRdb to the multiplex PCR reads, yields one record per CDR3 protein. The sample records hundreds of thousands of distinct CDR3 sequences, roughly 39% being singletons. This clonotype has ten or more counts. Its antigen is still unknown. The study's findings and limits: In blood appeared most of the expanded thyroid clonotypes whose frequency exceeded 0.001. Both a roughly 64% sensitivity and an approximately 76% specificity characterized the model's predictions of ophthalmopathy progression.

Clinicians diagnosed using symptoms, serum thyroxine, TRAb, thyroid ultrasound and orbital computed tomography. A volume of over 9 ml of fresh peripheral blood supplied the PBMCs. The source material was peripheral blood. The sequence derives from an adult man with Graves' ophthalmopathy. The chain is built from TRBV12-3 or TRBV12-4 and TRBJ1-5, with a weak D call TRBD1 (6 bases). The CDR3 sequence is CASRGGLNQPQHF. The CDR3, as DNA: TGTGCCAGCAGGGGGGGGCTGAATCAGCCCCAGCATTTT.